Sequencing of this T cell receptor beta chain was carried out in a study of graft-versus-host responses after intestinal transplantation (dated by TCRdb to the early 2020s). As for the study more broadly: Multivisceral, liver-intestinal, or isolated intestinal transplants were received by the recipients. Samples from a few later patients were sequenced in-house on an Illumina MiSeq with MiXCR processing rather than by the commercial service. Donor T cell macrochimerism was defined as a peak of at least 4% donor T cells among recipient peripheral blood mononuclear cells. After intestinal transplantation, graft-versus-host and host-versus-graft alloreactive T cell clones in the graft, circulation and bone marrow were tracked using bulk TCR-beta CDR3 sequencing. Anti-thymocyte globulin induction was given to all recipients, followed by maintenance tacrolimus and steroids for two to four years. Alloreactive clones were identified by sequencing pre-transplant mixed lymphocyte reaction products and comparing them with unstimulated pre-transplant donor and recipient T cells. The cohort enrolled some 23 intestinal transplant recipients including one retransplant, and 3 patients lacking pretransplant specimens were excluded. The full study reports these points: The conclusions were limited by the relatively low number and heterogeneity of the intestinal transplant patients. In patients with donor T cell macrochimerism, the allografts had high GvH to HvG T cell clonal ratios. Early after transplant, peak levels of circulating GvH clones were associated with declines in HvG clones. GvH clones were found in recipient bone marrow, and some of the GvH clones appeared earlier in ileal mucosa or blood, which is consistent with an intestinal mucosal origin.

V lost 8 bases and J lost 4 bases, and the count of bases not matched to a germline gene is 11. The CDR3, cysteine through phenylalanine, is 14 amino acids long. Only the CDR3 portion is preserved as DNA: 42 bases, with reading frame beginning at the first base. According to the germline V gene (reference sequence), CDR1 reads MNHEY and CDR2 reads SMNVEV. Sample time point, as interpreted from the label and publication: cells obtained before transplantation from donor or recipient. Mixed lymphocyte reactions plated around 200,000 CFSE-labeled pre-transplant responders with around 200,000 irradiated violet-dye-labeled stimulators and were cultured for about 6 days. After the mixed lymphocyte reaction, proliferating CD3+CD4+CFSE-low and CD3+CD8+CFSE-low responder cells were FACS-sorted on a BD Influx sorter. Library preparation used the immunoSEQ multiplex PCR assay. For most patients, genomic DNA was isolated with the Qiagen DNeasy Blood and Tissue Kit and sent frozen to Adaptive Biotechnologies for TCR sequencing. For most patients, genomic DNA was subjected to high-throughput TCR-beta CDR3 sequencing by Adaptive Biotechnologies. For the original study's pipeline: TCR sequencing data were retrieved from Adaptive's ImmunoSEQ software for roughly 17 patients, whereas three other patients were processed with MiXCR and VDJtools. To correct CD4 versus CD8 sorting errors, any sequence found in both subsets at a frequency ratio below 5:1 was removed. CDR3 nucleotide sequences shared between donor and recipient were removed because their origin could not be assigned. To be classed as alloreactive, a clone needed at least 2-fold expansion over unstimulated cells and a minimum CFSE-low frequency of 0.002% (template counts) or 0.001% (read counts). Clones detected in sequenced pre-transplant spleen, lymph node, or MLR CFSE-low populations of the donor or recipient were defined as mappable. The cumulative frequency of alloreactive clones was calculated as a percentage of all sequences, weighted by copy number. TCRdb stores this immuneACCESS table with in-frame sequences only. Part of the clones is absent; in the studies checked, under half of the shortfall reflects unresolved V genes, and no reason is known for the rest. V, J and clone size reflect that table, while D and trimming were determined from the DNA. The sample contains some 24,000 clones, 40% of them found a single time. 0.66% of the sample is in the top ten clones.

In the case of this clone: Base qualities are not at hand, and no much larger clone is one base apart.

This specimen consisted of alloreactive CD4+ T cells from a mixed lymphocyte reaction culture, obtained before intestinal transplant. Read against the paper, the sample's cell subset or site label means: CFSE-low proliferating T cells sorted from roughly six-day pre-transplant mixed lymphocyte reaction (GvH or HvG direction). This TCR came from a human patient who received an intestinal transplant. This chain joins TRBV27 to TRBJ2-7, with 7 bases matching TRBD1. Here is the DNA: TGTGCCAGCGGAAATACAGGGGTGAGGTACGAGCAGTACTTC. This gives the protein CASGNTGVRYEQYF.